The 30 T cell receptor beta chains in this list originate from one sample, sequenced in a study of T-cell reconstitution after alpha-beta-depleted transplantation in children. This sample's TCRbeta library carried unique molecular identifier barcodes. One entry per CDR3 protein, called by TCRdb with MiXCR from the PCR reads. The profile shows 200,000 or so distinct CDR3 sequences, around 7% of them singletons. The sample here was PBMCs, taken before TCRalphabeta/CD19-depleted stem cell transplant. Every receptor here comes from a boy younger than 10 with acute lymphoblastic leukemia, due to receive a stem cell transplant.

In its sample, this clonotype was seen a few times. This CDR3 is CASSLAGRAEETQYF. DNA for the CDR3: TGTGCCAGCAGCTTGGCCGGGAGAGCCGAAGAGACCCAGTACTTC. This rearrangement joins TRBV5-4 to TRBJ2-5, with D maybe TRBD2 (6 bases). From germline, CDR1 is SGHNT and CDR2 YYREEE (reference sequence). V was pared by 0 bases and J by 3 bases, with 12 bases between. The CDR3 consists of 15 residues.

This clonotype has just one count. V usage is TRBV19 and J usage is TRBJ2-1; TRBD2 matches at 8 bases. Losses at the gene ends were 9 bases for V and 7 bases for J; bases not matched to a gene: 14. Germline V gives CDR1 LNHDA, CDR2 SQIVND (reference sequence). CDR3 length: 15 residues. The chain's CDR3 is CASSRLDRGGNEQFF. DNA for the CDR3: TGTGCCAGCTCACGCCTGGACCGGGGGGGGAATGAGCAGTTCTTC.

This clonotype turned up a few times. One base away lies a much larger clone, so this may be a sequencing read error. The rearrangement links TRBV7-9 to TRBJ1-5; no reliable D call. This CDR3 has 13 amino acids. Looked up from germline, CDR1 is SEHNR and CDR2 is FQNEAQ (reference sequence). The CDR3 DNA reads as TGTTCCAGCAGCTTAAGGGTCGATCAGCCCCAGCATTTT. It codes for CSSSLRVDQPQHF.

Many counts were recorded for this clonotype. The rearrangement links TRBV4-2 to TRBJ2-2; the D gene is possibly TRBD2 (6 bases). This CDR3 region has 17 residues. Germline loops: CDR1 LGHNA, CDR2 YNFKEQ. V lost 4 bases and J lost 4, with 19 bases in between. CDR3 nucleotide sequence: TGTGCCAGCAGCCCCCAATATCGACTAGTTGGCACCGGGGAGCTGTTTTTT. Amino acid sequence: CASSPQYRLVGTGELFF.

The chain combines TRBV15 with TRBJ1-5; D might be TRBD1 (5 bases). V was trimmed by 3 bases and J by 7 bases, leaving 10 bases between them. CDR3 length: 13 residues. Germline CDR1 and CDR2: LNHNV and YYDKDF (reference sequence). CDR3 DNA: TGTGCCACCAGCAGTCGGGGGACCCAGCCCCAGCATTTT. It translates to CATSSRGTQPQHF.

This clonotype was counted a few times. The chain has TRBV7-2 and TRBJ2-2; D possibly corresponds to TRBD2 (6 bases). CDR1 SGHTA and CDR2 FQGNSA come from the germline V gene. V lost 4 bases and J 4 bases, leaving 19 bases between the germline ends. The CDR3 spans 17 residues. CDR3 region: CASSWSIRREGTGELFF. The DNA of the CDR3 is TGTGCCAGCAGCTGGTCTATTAGGCGGGAAGGCACCGGGGAGCTGTTTTTT.

A few counts support this clonotype. The V gene is TRBV7-9, the J gene TRBJ2-7; D gene unclear. V was clipped by 5 bases and J by 0 bases, with 11 bases between them. Germline lookup yields CDR1 SEHNR and CDR2 FQNEAQ (reference sequence). The CDR3 totals 14 residues. CDR3 sequence reads: CASSLVSSSYEQYF. CDR3 sequence (DNA): TGTGCCAGCAGCCTCGTTTCGTCCTCCTACGAGCAGTACTTC.

The chain joins TRBV20-1 to TRBJ2-3, with D perhaps TRBD2 (6 bases). Germline V lookup: CDR1 DFQATT, CDR2 SNEGSKA (reference sequence). The CDR3 has 15 amino acids. Deletions cut 3 bases from V and 8 bases from J, with 21 bases between. The CDR3 nucleotides read TGCAGTGCTAGTTTTCTAGCGAGACATGTTGGTACGCAGTATTTT. It codes for CSASFLARHVGTQYF.

This clonotype was found a few times. The V gene is TRBV24-1, the J gene TRBJ2-3, with D possibly being TRBD1 (6 bases). With 5 bases removed from V and 4 bases from J, the gap between germline ends came to 12 bases. CDR1 is KGHDR, CDR2 SFDVKD, per germline. There are 14 residues in the CDR3. The CDR3 DNA sequence: TGTGCCACCAGTGTAACAGGGTCCGCAGATACGCAGTATTTT. It yields the protein CATSVTGSADTQYF.

This clonotype was counted only a few times. V gene TRBV28 combines with J gene TRBJ2-7, with 9 bases lining up with TRBD2. The junction had 8 bases not matched to a gene; V was cut back by 1 base and J by 7 bases. From germline, CDR1 is MDHEN and CDR2 SYDVKM. This CDR3 is built from 15 residues. The CDR3: CASSLYIAGEWEQYF. DNA of the CDR3: TGTGCCAGCAGTTTATACATAGCGGGAGAATGGGAGCAGTACTTC. Variable domain in full (rest from reference TRBV28 and TRBJ2-7): DVKVTQSSRYLVKRTGEKVFLECVQDMDHENMFWYRQDPGLGLRLIYFSYDVKMKEKGDIPEGYSVSREKKERFSLILESASTNQTSMYLCASSLYIAGEWEQYFGPGTRLTVT.

Ten or more counts support this clonotype. This rearrangement joins TRBV7-2 to TRBJ2-1; D gene unclear. The V and J ends lost 8 bases and 0 bases respectively, with 11 bases between them. CDR3 size: 14 residues. CDR1 and CDR2 from the germline V gene are SGHTA and FQGNSA. The CDR3 region has the DNA TGTGCCAGCCGCACCCCCACCTCCTACAATGAGCAGTTCTTC. It specifies CASRTPTSYNEQFF. The complete variable domain, with remaining parts taken from reference TRBV7-2 and TRBJ2-1, reads GAGVSQSPSNKVTEKGKDVELRCDPISGHTALYWYRQSLGQGLEFLIYFQGNSAPDKSGLPSDRFSAERTGGSVSTLTIQRTQQEDSAVYLCASRTPTSYNEQFFGPGTRLTVL.

This clonotype was seen only a few times. The CDR3 DNA is TGCAGTGCTAGAGACAGGGACCTTAGGGAGGCGTCCTACGAGCAGTACTTC. Translating it yields CSARDRDLREASYEQYF. The J gene is TRBJ2-7, the V gene TRBV20-1; D possibly corresponds to TRBD2 (6 bases). Trimming stripped 0 bases from V and 1 base from J, with 19 bases between. There are 17 residues in the CDR3. Germline CDR1 and CDR2: DFQATT and SNEGSKA (reference sequence).

This clonotype appeared many times. V is TRBV2 and J is TRBJ2-1, with D hard to call. Germline lookup yields CDR1 SNHLY and CDR2 FYNNEI. The CDR3 runs to 13 residues. V shed 7 bases and J shed 0 bases, with 7 bases lying between them. The CDR3 here is CASISSSYNEQFF. DNA for the CDR3: TGTGCCAGCATCAGTAGCTCCTACAATGAGCAGTTCTTC.

Ten or more counts support this clonotype. The chain employs TRBV10-3 and TRBJ2-1; D is perhaps TRBD2 (7 bases). V was pared by 0 bases and J by 6 bases, with 12 bases between. This CDR3 has 15 residues. Germline CDR1 is ENHRY and CDR2 is SYGVKD. The CDR3 reads CAISESVGGPNEQFF. DNA for the CDR3: TGTGCCATCAGTGAGTCGGTGGGGGGGCCCAATGAGCAGTTCTTC.

V is TRBV7-2 and J is TRBJ2-3; 9 bases agree with TRBD2. CDR1 and CDR2 (germline): SGHTA, FQGNSA. V trimming: 5 bases; J trimming: 5 bases; junction bases outside the gene matches: 2. CDR3 length: 13 residues. DNA of the CDR3: TGTGCCAGCAGCGAGCGGGGGGTAGATACGCAGTATTTT. Protein sequence: CASSERGVDTQYF.

In this sample, this clonotype turned up many times. The chain employs TRBV7-6 and TRBJ2-1; D is perhaps TRBD2 (5 bases). V shed 1 base and J shed 6 bases, with 19 bases lying between them. There are 17 residues in the CDR3. Germline CDR1 reads SGHVS; CDR2 reads FNYEAQ. The CDR3 protein is CASSLGKAGLPLNEQFF. CDR3 DNA: TGTGCCAGCAGCTTAGGGAAGGCGGGCTTGCCCCTCAATGAGCAGTTCTTC. The complete variable domain, with remaining parts taken from reference TRBV7-6 and TRBJ2-1, reads GAGVSQSPRYKVTKRGQDVALRCDPISGHVSLYWYRQALGQGPEFLTYFNYEAQQDKSGLPNDRFSAERPEGSISTLTIQRTEQRDSAMYRCASSLGKAGLPLNEQFFGPGTRLTVL.

Many counts were recorded for this clonotype. The gene calls are TRBV7-2 and TRBJ1-3; D uncertain. V dropped 1 base and J dropped 4 bases, with 11 bases sitting between them. Germline V CDR1 and CDR2: SGHTA, FQGNSA. The CDR3 length is 15 residues. The CDR3 region is CASSLDGQQGNTIYF. In DNA form, the CDR3 reads TGTGCCAGCAGCTTAGATGGGCAACAGGGAAACACCATATATTTT.

The chain recombines TRBV7-2 with TRBJ2-2; D is unclear. The germline gives CDR1 SGHTA, CDR2 FQGNSA. Trimming left V 0 bases short and J 4 bases short, with 12 bases between. The CDR3 length is 16 residues. The CDR3 is CASSLAFGPSTGELFF. The CDR3 DNA reads TGTGCCAGCAGCTTAGCGTTCGGACCCTCCACCGGGGAGCTGTTTTTT.

At least ten counts were recorded for this clonotype. The chain uses TRBV20-1 and TRBJ2-1; 8 nucleotides agree with TRBD2. Germline CDR1 is DFQATT and CDR2 is SNEGSKA (reference sequence). The CDR3 has 15 amino acids. V shed 4 bases, J shed 4 bases, and the junction held 9 bases outside the gene matches. In DNA, the CDR3 is TGCAGTGCTAAATCTAGCGGGTGGAGGTACAATGAGCAGTTCTTC. This gives the protein CSAKSSGWRYNEQFF.

This clonotype was seen more than once but under ten times. The rearrangement joins TRBV28 to TRBJ2-1, with TRBD2 identical over 12 bases. Germline V gene data show CDR1 as MDHEN and CDR2 as SYDVKM. The J segment lost 9 bases and the V segment lost 4 bases, leaving 4 bases of the junction unmatched. This CDR3 region has 14 residues. The CDR3 region is CASSSSGRAGEQFF. CDR3 bases: TGTGCCAGCAGTTCTAGCGGGAGGGCCGGTGAGCAGTTCTTC.

This clonotype was detected many times. The CDR3 here is CASSIIPGQGSSANEQFF. The DNA for the CDR3 is TGTGCCAGCAGTATCATACCGGGACAGGGGAGCTCTGCGAATGAGCAGTTCTTC. This chain links TRBV12-3 or TRBV12-4 with TRBJ2-1; 10 nucleotides line up with TRBD1. V shed 5 bases, J shed 7 bases, and the junction held 17 bases outside the gene matches. The CDR3 extends over 18 amino acids.

This clonotype was observed many times. The chain carries TRBV7-2 and TRBJ2-3, with TRBD2 matching 12 bases. The CDR3 consists of 17 residues. After removal of 2 bases from V and 5 bases from J, the junction contained 8 bases not matched to a gene. CDR1 and CDR2 from the germline V gene are SGHTA and FQGNSA. The CDR3 nucleotides are TGTGCCAGCAGCTTACGGACTAGCGGGATTGTTGGAGATACGCAGTATTTT. As protein: CASSLRTSGIVGDTQYF.

The rearrangement uses TRBV5-6 and TRBJ1-3; D gene unclear. V shed 4 bases and J shed 1 base, with 6 bases lying between them. Looked up from germline, CDR1 is SGHDT and CDR2 is YYEEEE. The CDR3 is 13 residues long. The CDR3 sequence: CASSRLSGNTIYF. The DNA for the CDR3 is TGTGCCAGCAGCCGCTTGTCTGGAAACACCATATATTTT.

This clonotype was seen repeatedly, ten times or more. V usage is TRBV12-3 or TRBV12-4 and J usage is TRBJ1-4; D not resolved. The V end was cut by 6 bases, the J end by 7 bases, with 15 bases between. CDR3 size: 14 residues. The CDR3 protein is CASRQGSLGEKLFF. CDR3 DNA: TGTGCCAGCAGACAAGGGAGCTTGGGTGAAAAACTGTTTTTT.

The chain carries TRBV15 and TRBJ2-4; 7 positions agree with TRBD1. This CDR3 region has 16 residues. Looked up from germline, CDR1 is LNHNV and CDR2 is YYDKDF (reference sequence). Trimming took 1 base from V and 2 from J; bases not matched to a gene: 5. This CDR3 is CATSRGHRGTKNIQYF. The CDR3 region has the DNA TGTGCCACCAGCAGAGGACACAGGGGAACCAAAAACATTCAGTACTTC.

At least ten counts were recorded for this clonotype. The chain has TRBV6-2 or TRBV6-3 and TRBJ2-3; D remains ambiguous. Germline V CDR1 and CDR2: MNHEY, SVGEGT. The CDR3 extends over 11 amino acids. V shed 8 bases and J shed 2 bases, with 5 bases lying between them. This chain's CDR3 is CASGATDTQYF. CDR3 nucleotide sequence: TGTGCCAGCGGAGCCACAGATACGCAGTATTTT.

This clonotype was recorded many times. The V call is TRBV29-1, the J call TRBJ1-2; weak D call: TRBD1 (6 bases). The CDR3 is 12 amino acids. Trimming removed 4 bases at V and 7 bases at J, with 13 bases between. Germline V gene lookup returns CDR1 SQVTM and CDR2 ANQGSEA. CDR3 sequence reads: CSVGQGLSGYTF. In nucleotides, the CDR3 is TGCAGCGTTGGCCAGGGGTTAAGTGGCTACACCTTC.

This clonotype has only a few counts. The chain joins TRBV6-1 to TRBJ1-3, with unresolved D. This CDR3 comprises 14 residues. The V and J ends lost 9 bases and 0 bases respectively, with 12 bases between them. Germline V gene lookup returns CDR1 MNHNS and CDR2 SASEGT. The CDR3 nucleotides read TGTGCCAGGCCAGGCGTACCCTCTGGAAACACCATATATTTT. Protein: CARPGVPSGNTIYF.

This clonotype was found a few times. The rearrangement joins TRBV7-2 to TRBJ2-7, with 8 bases fitting TRBD2. The CDR3 covers 14 residues. The J segment lost 5 bases and the V segment lost 3 bases, leaving 6 bases of the junction unmatched. CDR1 is SGHTA, CDR2 FQGNSA, per germline. The CDR3 loop is CASSLPGGSNEQYF. CDR3 bases: TGTGCCAGCAGCTTGCCGGGGGGGAGCAACGAGCAGTACTTC.

This clonotype was seen ten or more times. This chain links TRBV28 with TRBJ2-7, with TRBD1 matching 10 bases. This CDR3 contains 13 residues. The ends lost 10 bases at V and 5 bases at J; junction bases unmatched: 8. Germline V lookup: CDR1 MDHEN, CDR2 SYDVKM. The CDR3: CATRQGAINEQYF. DNA of the CDR3: TGTGCCACCAGACAGGGGGCTATTAACGAGCAGTACTTC.